One and the same sample provided the 2 T cell receptor beta chains below, sequenced in a study of blood T cell repertoires in COVID-19. Data came from immunoSEQ multiplex PCR; TCRdb stores just in-frame clones and leaves some out. The table includes 110,000 to 150,000 clones, 85% to 90% detected once. Sequences were obtained from peripheral blood. These receptor sequences come from a human donor in a cohort sampled during active COVID-19.

This rearrangement joins TRBV21-1 to TRBJ1-4. TRBV21-1 is a documented pseudogene. The CDR3 length is 16 residues. CDR3 in DNA: TGTGCCAGCAGCAAAGTAGCTCGAACGAATCGGGAAAAACTGTTTTTT. It encodes CASSKVARTNREKLFF.

J is TRBJ1-2 and V is TRBV2, with 8 positions matching TRBD1. In germline, CDR1 is SNHLY, CDR2 FYNNEI. This CDR3 is 13 amino acids long. The J segment lost 2 bases and the V segment lost 7 bases, leaving 3 bases of the junction unmatched. This CDR3 is CASNRTGNYGYTF. CDR3 sequence (DNA): TGTGCCAGCAACCGGACAGGGAACTATGGCTACACCTTC.